This record covers a single T cell receptor beta chain. The data derive from a study of blood T cell repertoires in COVID-19. Participant age was roughly 18 to 95 years, and participants resided in fewer than 30 US areas. The length of the CDR3 is 13 residues. The V end was cut by 6 bases, the J end by 2 bases, with 11 bases between. Germline loops: CDR1 SEHNR, CDR2 FQNEAQ (reference sequence). The protocol was immunoSEQ multiplex PCR, while the TCRdb copy is restricted to in-frame clones and leaves out a portion. Of some 190,000 clones listed, approximately 80% are singletons. Sequenced sample: PBMCs or T cells enriched from blood (not recorded which). This receptor was obtained from a man aged 55 to 70 who had been exposed to COVID-19. This chain links TRBV7-9 with TRBJ2-7, with D maybe TRBD1 (5 bases). The CDR3 reads CASRSTGAYEQYF. DNA of the CDR3: TGTGCCAGCAGGTCTACAGGAGCCTACGAGCAGTACTTC.